This T cell receptor beta chain was profiled in a study of blood T cell repertoires in COVID-19. Study details: Sources were T cells, B-cell-depleted T cells, or PBMCs; the material itself was cDNA or gDNA.

Per the authors' pipeline: Reference gene primer amplification gave nucleated cell count estimates. Some clones are missing from TCRdb's copy, which holds only in-frame ones; the method was immunoSEQ multiplex PCR. V and J calls and clone size are those listed in that table; D and trimming were worked out from the DNA. The sample has around 63,000 clones; 75% to 90% are singletons. This clone has just one count. V shed 1 base and J 0 bases; nucleotides not matched to a gene: 10. The CDR3 has 19 amino acids. Germline CDR1 SGHTA, CDR2 FQGNSA. The chain has TRBV7-2 and TRBJ2-2; 8 bases align to TRBD1. This receptor was identified in a woman aged 60-75 years with COVID-19, enrolled during active disease. The sequencing sample was made of peripheral blood. CDR3 DNA sequence: TGTGCCAGCAGCTTAGTGTTGAAAGGGACAGGACCGAACACCGGGGAGCTGTTTTTT. It translates to CASSLVLKGTGPNTGELFF.